A selection of T cell receptor beta chains follows, all from one sample in a study of CD8+ T cells in alopecia areata. TCRdb's table, derived via immunoSEQ multiplex PCR, lists solely in-frame clones and lacks some. The sample has about 180,000 clones; about half are singletons. The sequences come from CD8+ T cells sorted from blood, collected around week 54, from a patient treated with tofacitinib. The origin of the receptors is a human donor with alopecia areata. Each CDR3 is given with its conserved first and last residue. The D gene is left open where the match is weak. Not all rows give a size; the values are once, few, many and, for expanded clones, a class.

J,size,length,V,D,DNA,CDR3
TRBJ1-2,few,14,TRBV9,-,TGTGCCAGCAGCCCAGGGAAGGAGGACTATGGCTACACCTTC,CASSPGKEDYGYTF
TRBJ2-7,-,11,TRBV20-1,-,TGCAGTCCCAGGGGAACTGGGGAGCAGTACTTC,CSPRGTGEQYF
TRBJ2-3,-,15,TRBV19,TRBD2,TGTGCCACCCAAGAGGGGGTAGCGGGGGAAGATACGCAGTATTTT,CATQEGVAGEDTQYF
TRBJ1-5,-,13,TRBV5-6,TRBD1,TGTGCCAGCAGCGCGGACAGGGGGCAGCCCCAGCATTTT,CASSADRGQPQHF
TRBJ2-1,-,15,TRBV19,TRBD2,TGTGCCAGTATCAACAGCGGGGACCTTTACAATGAGCAGTTCTTC,CASINSGDLYNEQFF
TRBJ2-5,once,16,TRBV6-5,TRBD2,TGTGCCAGCAGTTACGGGACTAGCGGGACCCAAGAGACCCAGTACTTC,CASSYGTSGTQETQYF
TRBJ1-2,few,14,TRBV14,TRBD1,TGTGCCAGCAGCCAAGATGACAGGGGGTATGGCTACACCTTC,CASSQDDRGYGYTF
TRBJ1-1,few,16,TRBV7-2,-,TGTGCCAGCAGCTTAGTTGGGGGCTTAAGGAACACTGAAGCTTTCTTT,CASSLVGGLRNTEAFF
TRBJ1-6,-,13,TRBV25-1,-,TGTGCCAGCAGTGTACAGCATAATTCACCCCTCCACTTT,CASSVQHNSPLHF
TRBJ2-7,-,14,TRBV29-1,-,TGCAGCGTTGAAGATAAGGAGACAGGCTACGAGCAGTACTTC,CSVEDKETGYEQYF
TRBJ2-1,few,12,TRBV5-6,-,TGTGCCAGCAGCTCGGGCCGGGATAAGGAGTTCTTC,CASSSGRDKEFF
TRBJ1-2,few,14,TRBV10-3,-,TGTGCCATCAGTGACGGCCCTCCGGAGGGTGGCTACACCTTC,CAISDGPPEGGYTF
TRBJ2-7,-,14,TRBV5-6,-,TGTGCCAGCAGCCCCATGGGCGGAGCCTACGAGCAGTACTTC,CASSPMGGAYEQYF
TRBJ1-2,-,14,TRBV7-9,-,TGTGCCAGCAGCTCACCCAATGACGCGAGCGATTACACCTTC,CASSSPNDASDYTF
TRBJ2-2,-,17,TRBV4-1,TRBD2,TGCGCCAGCAGCCAAGATAAGACTAGCGGGGTAACCGGGGAGCTGTTTTTT,CASSQDKTSGVTGELFF
TRBJ1-1,-,13,TRBV9,-,TGTGCCAGCAGAGGAGGGGCAGACACTGAAGCTTTCTTT,CASRGGADTEAFF
TRBJ2-2,-,13,TRBV11-1,-,TGTGCCAGCAGCCTCGGGGGTCTCGAGGAGCTGTTTTTT,CASSLGGLEELFF
TRBJ2-4,-,13,TRBV30,-,TGTGCCTGGAGTCCAGACGTGAAAAACATTCAGTACTTC,CAWSPDVKNIQYF
TRBJ2-3,few,15,TRBV13,TRBD2,TGTGCCAGCAGCTCCGGGACTAGGCCCGACGGTACGCAGTATTTT,CASSSGTRPDGTQYF
TRBJ1-5,-,14,TRBV19,-,TGTGCCAGCTCACAGGGACTTCGCAATCAGCCCCAGCATTTT,CASSQGLRNQPQHF
TRBJ2-4,-,18,TRBV7-9,-,TGTGCCAGCAGCTCCCCCGCCCCGGGCAGTATAGCCAAAAACATTCAGTACTTC,CASSSPAPGSIAKNIQYF
TRBJ2-7,-,13,TRBV9,-,TGTGCCAGCAGCCCCTGGGGCCTGTACGAGCAGTACTTC,CASSPWGLYEQYF
TRBJ1-1,-,14,TRBV11-2,-,TGTGCCAGCAGCAAGGACAGATTGAACACTGAAGCTTTCTTT,CASSKDRLNTEAFF
TRBJ2-1,-,13,TRBV29-1,-,TGCAGCGTTGGGGGTGGGGAACACAATGAGCAGTTCTTC,CSVGGGEHNEQFF
TRBJ2-7,-,15,TRBV5-1,-,TGCGCCAGCAGGGGAGAGCAGGGCAAATCCTACGAGCAGTACTTC,CASRGEQGKSYEQYF
TRBJ1-1,-,12,TRBV29-1,TRBD1,TGCAGCGCTACAGGGGGCGAGACTGAAGCTTTCTTT,CSATGGETEAFF
TRBJ2-5,-,11,TRBV2,-,TGTGCCAGCAGGGAGTGGGAGACCCAGTACTTC,CASREWETQYF
TRBJ2-7,-,11,TRBV10-3,-,TGTGCCATCCGGGTCCTTTACGAGCAGTACTTC,CAIRVLYEQYF
TRBJ2-7,-,16,TRBV5-1,-,TGCGCCAGCAGCTCGGAAGACCATACAGGAATATACGAGCAGTACTTC,CASSSEDHTGIYEQYF
TRBJ2-5,-,13,TRBV7-9,-,TGTGCCAGCAGCTCGTCGTTACAAGAGACCCAGTACTTC,CASSSSLQETQYF
TRBJ1-1,-,12,TRBV4-1,-,TGCGCCAGCAGCCAAGGGCGTGGCTGGGCTTTCTTT,CASSQGRGWAFF
TRBJ2-7,few,14,TRBV7-8,-,TGTGCCAGCGCAATGGGGATTTTGGACTACGAGCAGTACTTC,CASAMGILDYEQYF
TRBJ2-7,-,13,TRBV4-1,-,TGCGCCAGCAGCCACAGGGGGGGCTACGAGCAGTACTTC,CASSHRGGYEQYF
TRBJ1-1,-,11,TRBV7-9,-,TGTGCCAGCAGCTGGGAACCTGAAGCTTTCTTT,CASSWEPEAFF
TRBJ1-5,few,16,TRBV6-5,-,TGTGCCAGCAGTTTAACCGGGACATATGGCAATCAGCCCCAGCATTTT,CASSLTGTYGNQPQHF
TRBJ1-1,few,15,TRBV6-6,TRBD1,TGTGCCAGCAAGGGTTCGGGACAGGGGTTTGCTGAAGCTTTCTTT,CASKGSGQGFAEAFF
TRBJ2-1,-,14,TRBV4-3,-,TGCGCCAGCAGCCAAGTGATGTATAACAATGAGCAGTTCTTC,CASSQVMYNNEQFF
TRBJ1-1,few,15,TRBV29-1,-,TGCAGCGCTCGAGGAGGGCCGGGAGGCGACACTGAAGCTTTCTTT,CSARGGPGGDTEAFF
TRBJ2-4,few,17,TRBV7-8,-,TGTGCCAGCAGCAGTACAGGGATGGGGGTAGCCAAAAACATTCAGTACTTC,CASSSTGMGVAKNIQYF
TRBJ1-2,-,17,TRBV11-2,-,TGTGCCAGCAGCTTAGCCCCTGCCGGAAAGTTTATTTATGGCTACACCTTC,CASSLAPAGKFIYGYTF
TRBJ2-5,few,15,TRBV6-6,TRBD2,TGTGCCAGCAGTTACTCGAGCGGGGTTCAAGAGACCCAGTACTTC,CASSYSSGVQETQYF
TRBJ2-7,-,15,TRBV4-1,TRBD2,TGCGCCAGCAGCCAAGGGGGGGGGTTAATCCACGAGCAGTACTTC,CASSQGGGLIHEQYF
TRBJ2-3,-,14,TRBV5-1,TRBD2,TGCGCCAGCAGCTTACTAGCGGACACAGATACGCAGTATTTT,CASSLLADTDTQYF
TRBJ2-1,-,18,TRBV5-1,TRBD1,TGCGCCAGCAGCTTAACCGGGACAGGGGAAGAGGGGTACAATGAGCAGTTCTTC,CASSLTGTGEEGYNEQFF
TRBJ1-6,-,13,TRBV4-2,TRBD1,TGTGCCAGCAGCCATCACAGGGGACTTCCCCTCCACTTT,CASSHHRGLPLHF